One sample yielded the 6 T cell receptor beta chains listed below, sequenced in a study of cytomegalovirus exposure and HLA in healthy donors. The study ran its PCR with 60 Vbeta and 13 Jbeta primers. Repertoires were generated with immunoSEQ multiplex PCR, while TCRdb's copy carries only in-frame clones and drops some. Of roughly 200,000 clones listed, 80% to 90% are singletons. Sequencing was performed on PBMCs. The receptors were gathered from a woman aged 25-40 years in good health and CMV-seronegative.

The rearrangement links TRBV19 to TRBJ1-2; possible D gene TRBD1, 6 bases. Germline V gene data show CDR1 as LNHDA and CDR2 as SQIVND (reference sequence). The CDR3 runs to 15 residues. V lost 6 bases and J 1 base, leaving 15 bases between the germline ends. CDR3 region: CASSSRGHGNYGYTF. The CDR3, as DNA: TGTGCCAGTAGCAGCAGGGGCCACGGTAACTATGGCTACACCTTC.

The V and J genes are TRBV5-1 and TRBJ2-3; 7 bases agree with TRBD1. Germline-derived CDR1 and CDR2 are SGHRS and YFSETQ. The CDR3 contains 16 residues. The V and J ends lost 4 bases and 2 bases, in that order; junction bases with no gene match: 10. Here the CDR3 DNA reads TGCGCCAGCAGCCCGACAGGGAGATCCCCCACAGATACGCAGTATTTT. Translating it yields CASSPTGRSPTDTQYF. The variable domain in full, completed from reference TRBV5-1 and TRBJ2-3, reads KAGVTQTPRYLIKTRGQQVTLSCSPISGHRSVSWYQQTPGQGLQFLFEYFSETQRNKGNFPGRFSGRQFSNSRSEMNVSTLELGDSALYLCASSPTGRSPTDTQYFGPGTRLTVL.

The CDR3 DNA reads as TGTGCCAGCTCACACGGACAGGGGGCGAACACCGGGGAGCTGTTTTTT. As protein: CASSHGQGANTGELFF. The chain couples TRBV18 to TRBJ2-2; 10 bases agree with TRBD1. This CDR3 is 16 amino acids long. Per germline, CDR1 KGHSH and CDR2 LQKENI. V lost 4 bases and J lost 0; bases outside the gene matches: 2.

The gene calls are TRBV11-2 and TRBJ2-7; TRBD1 matches 7 bases. This CDR3 is built from 15 residues. In germline, CDR1 is SGHAT, CDR2 FQNNGV. Trimming at V came to 4 bases and at J to 4 bases, leaving 10 bases not matched to a gene. DNA of the CDR3: TGTGCCAGCAGCTCCTTGAGGACAGGCTATTACGAGCAGTACTTC. Translating it yields CASSSLRTGYYEQYF.

The CDR3 loop reads CASSLTGGELYGYTF. The CDR3 bases are TGTGCCAGCTCCCTTACAGGGGGAGAGCTTTATGGCTACACCTTC. The rearrangement joins TRBV28 to TRBJ1-2, with 8 bases matching TRBD1. Unmatched junction bases numbered 13, after V lost 8 bases and J lost 5 bases. Germline lookup yields CDR1 MDHEN and CDR2 SYDVKM. The CDR3 is 15 amino acids.

V is TRBV4-1 and J is TRBJ2-7; 10 bases agree with TRBD1. The CDR3 spans 15 residues. Per the germline V gene, CDR1 is MGHRA and CDR2 is YSYEKL. V lost 2 bases and J lost 7; bases outside the gene matches: 8. This chain's CDR3 is CASSQTGTGASEQYF. CDR3 coding DNA: TGCGCCAGCAGCCAAACAGGGACAGGGGCAAGTGAGCAGTACTTC.